This entry is about one T cell receptor (beta chain). Its antigen is still unknown. The entry originates in a study of shared clonotypes between healthy human individuals. CDR3 length: 16 amino acids. The V and J ends lost 5 bases and 0 bases respectively, with 15 bases between them. Germline V gene data show CDR1 as SGHVS and CDR2 as FNYEAQ. Regarding the study as a whole: It was expected that sequencing depth would affect clonotype sharing among donors. Naive CD4 clonotype sharing across a few donors was approximately 5%. Generally, estimated richness proved larger in naive subsets than it did in memory subsets. The study found lower generation probabilities in non-shared clonotypes than in those shared by all four donors.

Only in-frame clones appear in the TCRdb table, and some are missing; sequencing was by immunoSEQ multiplex PCR. The data hold millions of clones, with roughly nine tenths observed a single time. The V call is TRBV7-6, the J call TRBJ2-3, with D uncertain. The source material was naive CD4+ T cells sorted from blood. Subset of the sample: CD45RA+ positively selected. The origin of this receptor is a man between 18 and 35 years old in good health. For the CDR3, the DNA is TGTGCCAGCAGCCCAATACGGGCCCCAAGCACAGATACGCAGTATTTT. It is translated as CASSPIRAPSTDTQYF.